The entry below gives a single T cell receptor beta chain sequence along with its context. Its antigen is currently unknown. The primer mix had 60 Vbeta and 13 Jbeta primers. Clones were sequenced by immunoSEQ multiplex PCR, and TCRdb holds only the in-frame ones, with some missing. The sample contains roughly 110,000 clones, 82% of which appear only once. The entry originates in a study of cytomegalovirus exposure and HLA in healthy donors. Findings and limits, study-wide: Some V segments, TRBV6-2 and TRBV6-3 among them, were indistinguishable and were therefore excluded. Association with HLA alleles at 0.05 false discovery rate was found for 16,951 TCR beta sequences in a later analysis. Cytomegalovirus status was reportedly diagnosed by the classifier with high specificity and sensitivity.

Looked up from germline, CDR1 is SEHNR and CDR2 is FQNEAQ (reference sequence). This CDR3 is 17 amino acids long. J was trimmed by 0 bases and V by 4 bases; bases with no gene match: 7. Healthy donors of bone marrow made up the group. Material: PBMCs. The TCR comes from a man aged 25-45 years in good health and CMV-seropositive. The genes are TRBV7-9 and TRBJ2-3; 10 positions agree with TRBD2. CDR3 sequence (DNA): TGTGCCAGCAGCTCCCGACTAGCGGGTACTAGCACAGATACGCAGTATTTT. Translated, it gives CASSSRLAGTSTDTQYF.